The 29 T cell receptor beta chains presented below share a single source sample, sequenced in a study of shared clonotypes between healthy human individuals. TCRdb's table, derived via immunoSEQ multiplex PCR, lists solely in-frame clones and lacks some. This table has around 2.1 million clones, around 93% appearing once. The naive CD8 population came from CD45RO-negative cells selected for CCR7, without terminally differentiated effector memory CD45RA+ cells. The sequenced sample consisted of naive CD8+ T cells from PBMCs. All receptors come from a man between 18 and 35 years old in good health. Some clones in this sample may be carry-over from other donors' samples.

As for this clone: At one boundary the junction diverges from the germline segment, which might be a read error. V and J are TRBV19 and TRBJ2-4, with 12 nucleotides matching TRBD2. CDR1 and CDR2 (germline): LNHDA, SQIVND (reference sequence). This CDR3 contains 13 residues. The DNA for the CDR3 is TGTGCCAGTAGCTTTCAACTAGCGGGAGGACACCACTTC. Residues: CASSFQLAGGHHF.

Of note for this clone: The sample carries other DNA sequences with the same CDR3. This sequence joins TRBV28 and TRBJ2-7, with unresolved D. Germline V CDR1 and CDR2: MDHEN, SYDVKM. Trimming pared 3 bases from V and 2 bases from J, leaving 5 bases between. The CDR3 totals 12 residues. The CDR3 DNA is TGTGCCAGCAGTTTGAGGCCCTACGAGCAGTACTTC. Its protein product is CASSLRPYEQYF. Full variable domain (rest looked up from reference TRBV28 and TRBJ2-7): DVKVTQSSRYLVKRTGEKVFLECVQDMDHENMFWYRQDPGLGLRLIYFSYDVKMKEKGDIPEGYSVSREKKERFSLILESASTNQTSMYLCASSLRPYEQYFGPGTRLTVT.

The J gene is TRBJ2-5, the V gene TRBV19; D is uncertain. The CDR3 spans 13 residues. Trimming removed 5 bases from V and 5 bases from J, with 12 bases in between. From germline, CDR1 is LNHDA and CDR2 SQIVND (reference sequence). Written as DNA, the CDR3 is TGTGCCAGTAGTGGTATAGGCTGGGAGACCCAGTACTTC. This gives the protein CASSGIGWETQYF.

The rearrangement links TRBV28 to TRBJ2-1, with D hard to call. The V end lost 1 base, the J end lost 6 bases, and 10 bases lay between the germline ends. The CDR3 extends over 14 amino acids. In germline, CDR1 is MDHEN, CDR2 SYDVKM. The chain's CDR3 is CASSLLSGPNEQFF. CDR3 DNA: TGTGCCAGCAGTTTATTATCCGGGCCCAATGAGCAGTTCTTC.

The chain joins TRBV4-3 to TRBJ2-1, with 9 bases matching TRBD2. CDR1 is LGHNA and CDR2 is YSLEER in the germline V gene. The CDR3 loop spans 15 amino acids. Trimming cost V 3 bases and J 8 bases; bases outside gene matches: 8. The CDR3 DNA reads as TGCGCCAGCAGCCAGTCAAGCGGGAGGCGGGATGAGCAGTTCTTC. Translation gives CASSQSSGRRDEQFF.

The CDR3 reads CASTTGDQPQHF. In DNA form, the CDR3 reads TGTGCCAGTACGACAGGCGACCAGCCCCAGCATTTT. The chain has TRBV19 and TRBJ1-5, with D possibly matching TRBD1 (6 bases). The CDR3 is made up of 12 amino acids. Germline lookup yields CDR1 LNHDA and CDR2 SQIVND (reference sequence). V shed 7 bases and J shed 7 bases, with 11 bases lying between them.

The V and J genes are TRBV4-1 and TRBJ2-7; D is perhaps TRBD1 or TRBD2 (5 bases each). Germline V lookup: CDR1 MGHRA, CDR2 YSYEKL. The length of the CDR3 is 15 residues. The V end lost 4 bases, the J end lost 3 bases, and 16 bases lay between the germline ends. CDR3 residues: CASSPRAGALYEQYF. CDR3 coding DNA: TGCGCCAGCAGCCCCAGGGCCGGGGCCCTCTACGAGCAGTACTTC.

A single count supports this clone. The chain recombines TRBV14 with TRBJ2-5; D call uncertain. Per germline, CDR1 SGHDN and CDR2 FVKESK. The CDR3 is 11 amino acids. V was pared by 3 bases and J by 9 bases, with 8 bases between. The CDR3 reads CASSQGEAQYF. The CDR3 coding sequence is TGTGCCAGCAGCCAGGGCGAGGCCCAGTACTTC.

Written as DNA, the CDR3 is TGTGCCAGCAGTTTAGTTGGGTTGCGGACTGGCGCAGATACGCAGTATTTT. Translated, it gives CASSLVGLRTGADTQYF. The chain employs TRBV28 and TRBJ2-3; TRBD2 might be the D (5 bases). Germline V gene lookup returns CDR1 MDHEN and CDR2 SYDVKM. V was cut by 2 bases and J by 4 bases, with 19 bases left in between. This CDR3 has 17 amino acids.

V usage is TRBV10-3 and J usage is TRBJ2-5; D is unresolved. Germline V gene sequence: CDR1 ENHRY, CDR2 SYGVKD. This CDR3 has 14 residues. Trimming stripped 0 bases from V and 5 bases from J, with 10 bases between. The CDR3 DNA reads TGTGCCATCAGTGAGTCGGGGTATCAGGAGACCCAGTACTTC. Translation: CAISESGYQETQYF.

For this clone: This specimen includes other DNA sequences encoding the same CDR3. The J gene is TRBJ2-2, the V gene TRBV9; D not resolved. Between the trimmed V and J ends, which lost 4 bases and 5 bases, there was a span of 6 bases. Per germline, CDR1 SGDLS and CDR2 YYNGEE. This CDR3 comprises 12 residues. The CDR3 nucleotides are TGTGCCAGCAGCCTCCGGACCGGGGAGCTGTTTTTT. Amino acids: CASSLRTGELFF.

The chain links TRBV9 to TRBJ2-1; D is undetermined. Looked up from germline, CDR1 is SGDLS and CDR2 is YYNGEE. CDR3 length equals 14 residues. V lost 2 bases, J lost 2 bases, and 8 bases lay in between. Here the CDR3 reads CASSVSQTYNEQFF. In DNA form, the CDR3 reads TGTGCCAGCAGCGTCTCACAAACCTACAATGAGCAGTTCTTC.

The V call is TRBV11-2, the J call TRBJ2-1; TRBD1 aligns across 8 bases. Germline-derived CDR1 and CDR2 are SGHAT and FQNNGV. With 8 bases clipped from V and 8 bases from J, the junction kept 11 bases outside the gene matches. The CDR3 totals 14 residues. CDR3 nucleotides: TGTGCCAGCTGGTCTAGGCAGGGGGCCGATGAGCAGTTCTTC. This codes for CASWSRQGADEQFF.

The J gene is TRBJ1-4, the V gene TRBV6-5; perhaps TRBD1 as D (5 bases). V gave up 0 bases and J gave up 8 bases, with 13 bases separating them. In germline, CDR1 is MNHEY, CDR2 SVGAGI. The CDR3 contains 15 residues. CDR3: CASSYSARGGEKLFF. The CDR3 DNA sequence: TGTGCCAGCAGTTACTCGGCTAGGGGAGGAGAAAAACTGTTTTTT.

This clone was seen a handful of times. This sequence joins TRBV7-9 and TRBJ1-1; tentatively, D is TRBD1 (5 bases). V was shortened by 1 base and J by 6 bases, with 6 bases between the two germline ends. Germline-derived CDR1 and CDR2 are SEHNR and FQNEAQ (reference sequence). The CDR3 consists of 12 residues. The CDR3 DNA is TGTGCCAGCAGCTTAGAGGGACCTGAAGCTTTCTTT. Its protein is CASSLEGPEAFF.

This chain connects TRBV2 to TRBJ1-1; 8 positions agree with TRBD1. Germline V lookup: CDR1 SNHLY, CDR2 FYNNEI. The CDR3 totals 13 residues. V trimming: 3 bases; J trimming: 4 bases; junction bases outside the gene matches: 1. The CDR3 DNA is TGTGCCAGCAGTGACGACAGGGGCACTGAAGCTTTCTTT. Residues: CASSDDRGTEAFF.

The CDR3 here is CASSLTGAMNTEAFF. The CDR3 DNA is TGTGCCAGCAGCTTGACAGGGGCCATGAACACTGAAGCTTTCTTT. This chain uses TRBV5-5 with TRBJ1-1; 7 nucleotides line up with TRBD1. CDR3 length: 15 residues. Trimming took 1 base from V and 0 from J; bases not matched to a gene: 3. The germline CDR1 and CDR2 sequences are SGHKS and YYEKEE (reference sequence). The full variable domain, with the rest looked up from reference TRBV5-5 and TRBJ1-1, is DAGVTQSPTHLIKTRGQQVTLRCSPISGHKSVSWYQQVLGQGPQFIFQYYEKEERGRGNFPDRFSARQFPNYSSELNVNALLLGDSALYLCASSLTGAMNTEAFFGQGTRLTVV.

Details on this clone: Other DNA sequences in this specimen translate into the identical CDR3. V usage is TRBV27 and J usage is TRBJ2-7; a possible D gene is TRBD1 (6 bases). The CDR3 has 13 residues. V dropped 2 bases and J dropped 2 bases, with 7 bases sitting between them. Germline V CDR1 and CDR2: MNHEY, SMNVEV (reference sequence). The CDR3 nucleotides read TGTGCCAGCAGTTTACGACAGGCCTACGAGCAGTACTTC. Its protein is CASSLRQAYEQYF.

The chain uses TRBV27 and TRBJ1-5, with D uncertain. Deletions cut 7 bases from V and 4 bases from J, with 11 bases between. The CDR3 extends over 13 amino acids. Per the germline V gene, CDR1 is MNHEY and CDR2 is SMNVEV (reference sequence). CDR3 coding DNA: TGTGCCAGCAAGGGTTATGGGAATCAGCCCCAGCATTTT. Amino acid sequence: CASKGYGNQPQHF.

This chain joins TRBV6-1 and TRBJ2-5; D gene unclear. With 7 bases removed from V and 5 bases from J, the gap between germline ends came to 11 bases. Germline-derived CDR1 and CDR2 are MNHNS and SASEGT. This CDR3 has 12 residues. Here the CDR3 reads CASNAIGETQYF. The CDR3 DNA sequence: TGTGCCAGCAATGCGATCGGGGAGACCCAGTACTTC.

CDR3 coding DNA: TGTGCCAGCAGTCCCGCAGGCCGGCACTATGGCTACACCTTC. It specifies CASSPAGRHYGYTF. The chain carries TRBV27 and TRBJ1-2, with D uncertain. The CDR3 covers 14 residues. V gave up 5 bases and J gave up 3 bases, with 13 bases separating them. The V gene's germline CDR1 is MNHEY and CDR2 SMNVEV (reference sequence).

For the CDR3, the DNA is TGTGCCAGCAGCTCCCAGGGTGCCGACGAGCAGTACTTC. This gives the protein CASSSQGADEQYF. V is TRBV7-9 and J is TRBJ2-7; a weak D match, TRBD1 (5 bases). V lost 4 bases and J 5 bases, leaving 12 bases between the germline ends. CDR3 size: 13 residues. Germline lookup yields CDR1 SEHNR and CDR2 FQNEAQ (reference sequence).

Turning to this clone: The same CDR3 arises from other DNA sequences in this sample as well. The chain joins TRBV6-6 to TRBJ2-7; possibly TRBD2 for D (7 bases). Germline V CDR1 and CDR2: MNHNY, SVGAGI (reference sequence). This CDR3 is built from 14 residues. V was clipped by 0 bases and J by 4 bases, with 10 bases between them. CDR3 amino acids: CASSYSRGGYEQYF. The CDR3, as DNA: TGTGCCAGCAGTTACTCGAGGGGGGGGTACGAGCAGTACTTC.

This chain links TRBV9 with TRBJ1-4; 8 bases are shared with TRBD1. The V and J ends lost 3 bases and 7 bases, in that order; junction bases with no gene match: 5. CDR3 length: 14 residues. Germline loops: CDR1 SGDLS, CDR2 YYNGEE. The CDR3 region has the DNA TGTGCCAGCAGCGCCGGGACAGGCATTGAAAAACTGTTTTTT. Translating gives CASSAGTGIEKLFF.

The J gene is TRBJ2-7, the V gene TRBV28; 11 bases match TRBD1. The CDR3 contains 16 residues. Trimming at V came to 6 bases and at J to 5 bases, leaving 12 bases not matched to a gene. Germline V CDR1 and CDR2: MDHEN, SYDVKM. CDR3 protein: CASRSLPRTGGNEQYF. For the CDR3, the DNA is TGTGCCAGCAGATCGCTCCCCAGGACAGGGGGCAACGAGCAGTACTTC.

This clone occurred a few times. The chain links TRBV28 to TRBJ1-1; 8 bases map to TRBD1. This CDR3 has 15 amino acids. Germline-derived CDR1 and CDR2 are MDHEN and SYDVKM. V lost 6 bases to trimming and J lost 4 bases; unmatched junction nucleotides: 10. Here the CDR3 reads CASSHPPGGGTEAFF. CDR3 nucleotides: TGTGCCAGCAGCCACCCTCCAGGGGGCGGCACTGAAGCTTTCTTT.

The chain carries TRBV7-2 and TRBJ1-1; maybe TRBD1 (5 bases). Germline CDR1 SGHTA, CDR2 FQGNSA. The CDR3 has 14 residues. With 5 bases removed from V and 8 bases from J, the gap between germline ends came to 18 bases. CDR3 residues: CASSALGTAVEAFF. CDR3 DNA sequence: TGTGCCAGCAGCGCCCTAGGGACCGCCGTAGAAGCTTTCTTT.

The CDR3 DNA follows: TGTGCCAGCAGTTTATTAGGGGACAGCTCCTACAATGAGCAGTTCTTC. Its protein is CASSLLGDSSYNEQFF. The rearrangement links TRBV27 to TRBJ2-1, with TRBD1 matching 7 bases. The CDR3 is 16 residues long. Germline V gene data show CDR1 as MNHEY and CDR2 as SMNVEV (reference sequence). Trimming at V came to 1 base and at J to 0 bases, leaving 3 bases not matched to a gene.

The chain recombines TRBV7-9 with TRBJ1-4; 9 bases line up with TRBD1. V lost 4 bases and J lost 5; bases outside the gene matches: 5. The CDR3 is made up of 15 amino acids. Germline loops: CDR1 SEHNR, CDR2 FQNEAQ (reference sequence). The CDR3 sequence: CASSSTGGANEKLFF. CDR3 DNA: TGTGCCAGCAGCTCAACAGGGGGCGCAAATGAAAAACTGTTTTTT.